Each of the 32 T cell receptor beta chains below was sequenced from the same sample in a study of prognosis after radiotherapy for stage I lung cancer. Amplicons of TCR beta CDR3 were generated from genomic DNA by two-round multiplex PCR. Individual primers that were specific to each TRBV and TRBJ gene served in first-round PCR. MiXCR, applied by TCRdb to the multiplex PCR reads, yields one record per CDR3 protein. The sample contains fewer than 40,000 distinct CDR3 sequences, around 30% of which appear only once. The sequenced sample was PBMCs, obtained before or after stereotactic body radiation therapy (not recorded which). The receptors stem from a donor aged 50 or older with non-small cell lung cancer.

This clonotype was counted ten times or more. The rearrangement joins TRBV20-1 to TRBJ2-3, with TRBD2 identical over 7 bases. This CDR3 is 16 amino acids long. The V and J ends lost 0 bases and 3 bases, in that order; junction bases with no gene match: 9. Germline V gives CDR1 DFQATT, CDR2 SNEGSKA (reference sequence). In DNA form, the CDR3 reads TGCAGTGCTAGAGATCCGGGACTAAGGGAGACAGATACGCAGTATTTT. Protein: CSARDPGLRETDTQYF.

This clonotype has just one count. At one boundary the junction diverges from the germline segment, which might be a read error. The CDR3 coding sequence is TGTGCCAGCAGTGAATTCCCCCCACAGGGTGTCTGGTACGAGCGGTACTTC. Translating gives CASSEFPPQGVWYERYF. The chain couples TRBV2 to TRBJ2-7; D possibly corresponds to TRBD1 (6 bases). CDR1 is SNHLY and CDR2 is FYNNEI in the germline V gene. There are 17 residues in the CDR3.

This rearrangement joins TRBV20-1 to TRBJ1-6; 9 nucleotides agree with TRBD1. The CDR3 runs 15 residues. Germline assignment: CDR1 DFQATT and CDR2 SNEGSKA (reference sequence). Trimming at V came to 1 base and at J to 9 bases, leaving 7 bases not matched to a gene. The CDR3 loop reads CSARALTGGFSPLHF. Written as DNA, the CDR3 is TGCAGTGCTAGAGCCCTGACAGGGGGATTTTCACCCCTCCACTTT.

This clonotype appeared many times. The chain carries TRBV7-8 and TRBJ1-2, with 11 bases that match TRBD1. CDR1 and CDR2 from the germline V gene are SGHVS and FQNEAQ. The V and J ends lost 4 bases and 10 bases, in that order; junction bases with no gene match: 11. The CDR3 sequence is 15 residues long. The CDR3, as DNA: TGTGCCAGCAGCTCGTACCCGGGACAGGGGGTGGACTACACCTTC. Translating gives CASSSYPGQGVDYTF.

This clonotype was picked up one time. The chain combines TRBV7-8 with TRBJ2-1; perhaps TRBD2 as D (5 bases). The CDR3 runs 15 residues. Germline values: CDR1 SGHVS, CDR2 FQNEAQ. V was trimmed by 5 bases and J by 5 bases, leaving 16 bases between them. The CDR3 DNA reads TGTGCCAGCAGCCACACTAGTTCGGTTCACAATGAGCAGTTCTTC. Encoded protein: CASSHTSSVHNEQFF.

This clonotype was seen at least ten times. This rearrangement joins TRBV7-2 to TRBJ1-5; the match to TRBD1 covers 7 bases. Germline lookup yields CDR1 SGHTA and CDR2 FQGNSA. Trimming at V came to 1 base and at J to 7 bases, leaving 7 bases not matched to a gene. This CDR3 has 15 amino acids. The CDR3: CASSLGQGAGQPQHF. The CDR3 region has the DNA TGTGCCAGCAGCTTAGGACAGGGTGCCGGGCAGCCCCAGCATTTT.

This clonotype was seen at least ten times. The chain couples TRBV2 to TRBJ2-1, with D uncertain. The CDR3 is 13 residues long. The germline gives CDR1 SNHLY, CDR2 FYNNEI. The V and J ends lost 3 bases and 12 bases respectively, with 15 bases between them. The CDR3 nucleotides are TGTGCCAGCAGTGACCCTACCAGTAAAATGCAGTTCTTC. This sequence encodes CASSDPTSKMQFF.

This clonotype has a count of ten or more. This chain links TRBV3-1 with TRBJ1-1, with a possible D match to TRBD1 (6 bases). V dropped 1 base and J dropped 8 bases, with 8 bases sitting between them. The CDR3 covers 12 residues. CDR1 LGHDT and CDR2 YNNKEL come from the germline V gene (reference sequence). CDR3 protein: CASSQGTVEAFF. The CDR3 DNA reads as TGTGCCAGCAGCCAAGGGACAGTGGAAGCTTTCTTT.

At least ten counts were recorded for this clonotype. The chain employs TRBV5-5 and TRBJ2-7; 8 bases align to TRBD1. From germline, CDR1 is SGHKS and CDR2 YYEKEE (reference sequence). The trim removed 4 bases at V and 4 bases at J, leaving 4 bases unmatched. CDR3 length equals 13 residues. CDR3 region: CASSPQGEYEQYF. The DNA of the CDR3 is TGTGCCAGCAGCCCACAGGGGGAGTACGAGCAGTACTTC.

With respect to this clonotype: At one of its ends the junction is not consistent with the germline gene, which may arise from a read error. The chain employs TRBV12-3 or TRBV12-4 and TRBJ1-4; D might be TRBD1 (6 bases). This CDR3 spans 13 amino acids. The CDR3 spells CASQGTRREKLFF. The CDR3 DNA is TGTGCCAGCCAGGGGACACGGAGGGAAAAACTCTTTTTT.

This clonotype was counted at least ten times. This chain joins TRBV18 and TRBJ2-3; TRBD2 matches at 10 bases. The CDR3 has 16 amino acids. Germline V gene sequence: CDR1 KGHSH, CDR2 LQKENI. J was trimmed by 5 bases and V by 3 bases; bases with no gene match: 8. The CDR3 loop is CASSPSLAGAGDTQYF. The CDR3 nucleotides read TGTGCCAGCTCACCGTCTCTAGCGGGGGCGGGAGATACGCAGTATTTT. Together with reference TRBV18 and TRBJ2-3, the CDR3 gives the full variable domain: NAGVMQNPRHLVRRRGQEARLRCSPMKGHSHVYWYRQLPEEGLKFMVYLQKENIIDESGMPKERFSAEFPKEGPSILRIQQVVRGDSAAYFCASSPSLAGAGDTQYFGPGTRLTVL.

This clonotype was picked up many times. This sequence joins TRBV6-1 and TRBJ2-5; D is unresolved. V was cut by 3 bases and J by 7 bases, with 12 bases left in between. The CDR3 extends over 13 amino acids. Per germline, CDR1 MNHNS and CDR2 SASEGT. The CDR3 sequence is CASSDSGFGTQYF. Here the CDR3 DNA reads TGTGCCAGCAGTGACTCCGGGTTCGGGACCCAGTACTTC.

This clonotype was counted many times. The rearrangement links TRBV7-2 to TRBJ1-3; 9 bases agree with TRBD1. Per the germline V gene, CDR1 is SGHTA and CDR2 is FQGNSA. V lost 5 bases to trimming and J lost 0 bases; unmatched junction nucleotides: 8. The CDR3 is 17 amino acids. The CDR3 sequence: CASSPRGDRVSGNTIYF. The CDR3 DNA reads as TGTGCCAGCAGCCCTAGGGGGGACAGGGTCTCTGGAAACACCATATATTTT.

The rearrangement joins TRBV6-1 to TRBJ1-2; D unresolved. Per the germline V gene, CDR1 is MNHNS and CDR2 is SASEGT. The V end lost 7 bases, the J end lost 3 bases, and 12 bases lay between the germline ends. The CDR3 has 13 amino acids. The CDR3 nucleotides read TGTGCCAGCATTTCTTTAATGGACTATGGCTACACCTTC. Translated, it gives CASISLMDYGYTF.

Ten or more counts support this clonotype. The rearrangement joins TRBV6-2 or TRBV6-3 to TRBJ2-1; D not certain. CDR3 length equals 13 residues. Trimming removed 5 bases at V and 13 bases at J, with 18 bases between. The germline gives CDR1 MNHEY, CDR2 SVGEGT. CDR3 DNA: TGTGCCAGCAGTCCCGCAGCCTCTCGGGCTCAGTTCTTC. Translation gives CASSPAASRAQFF.

Points on this clonotype: Since a far larger clone is one base different, this is likely a read error. V usage is TRBV6-5 and J usage is TRBJ2-1; the match to TRBD2 covers 13 bases. The CDR3 is made up of 16 amino acids. V shed 8 bases, J shed 0 bases, and the junction held 4 bases outside the gene matches. CDR1 and CDR2 from the germline V gene are MNHEY and SVGAGI. In DNA form, the CDR3 reads TGTGCCAGCTGGGGGACTAGCGGGGTCTCCTACAATGAGCAGTTCTTC. Translated: CASWGTSGVSYNEQFF.

A word on this clonotype: A far larger clone is just one base off, so this is likely a read error. The chain is built from TRBV6-2 or TRBV6-3 and TRBJ1-5, with D tentatively TRBD1 (6 bases). Trimming removed 5 bases from V and 7 bases from J, with 18 bases in between. CDR3 length equals 15 residues. Germline CDR1 is MNHEY and CDR2 is SVGEGT. DNA of the CDR3: TGTGCCAGCAGTGAAGTGATGAGGGGGGACCAGCCCCAGCATTTT. Encoded protein: CASSEVMRGDQPQHF.

The sample holds many counts of this clonotype. The genes are TRBV20-1 and TRBJ2-5, with 10 bases lining up with TRBD2. Germline lookup yields CDR1 DFQATT and CDR2 SNEGSKA (reference sequence). The CDR3 runs 14 residues. CDR3 sequence reads: CIPSGSGGTETQYF. In nucleotides, the CDR3 is TGCATCCCCTCGGGTAGCGGGGGGACTGAGACCCAGTACTTC.

This clonotype was detected ten times or more. This chain links TRBV24-1 with TRBJ2-7; no firm D call. This CDR3 is 11 amino acids long. Germline-derived CDR1 and CDR2 are KGHDR and SFDVKD. V was cut by 3 bases and J by 7 bases, with 6 bases left in between. The CDR3 nucleotides are TGTGCCACCAGTGATCGGACGGAGCAGTACTTC. The encoded protein is CATSDRTEQYF.

The sample holds many counts of this clonotype. V usage is TRBV28 and J usage is TRBJ2-5; TRBD2 might be the D (5 bases). Germline CDR1 is MDHEN and CDR2 is SYDVKM. This CDR3 is 14 amino acids long. The V end lost 6 bases, the J end lost 4 bases, and 15 bases lay between the germline ends. The CDR3 reads CASRAARAGETQYF. In DNA, the CDR3 is TGTGCCAGCAGAGCGGCGAGGGCCGGAGAGACCCAGTACTTC.

Points on this clonotype: One base separates it from a far larger clone, so it is likely a read error. The chain is built from TRBV6-4 and TRBJ2-6, with D unclear. The V end lost 8 bases, the J end lost 2 bases, and 7 bases lay between the germline ends. This CDR3 comprises 13 residues. The germline V gene encodes CDR1 MRHNA and CDR2 SNTAGT. Written as DNA, the CDR3 is TGTGCCAGCTCCAGCCCTGGGGCCAACGTCCTGACTTTC. Its protein product is CASSSPGANVLTF.

This clonotype was found many times. The J gene is TRBJ2-1, the V gene TRBV28; D may be TRBD1 (6 bases). Trimming cost V 8 bases and J 7 bases, with 21 bases left between them. The CDR3 covers 15 residues. Germline values: CDR1 MDHEN, CDR2 SYDVKM. In DNA form, the CDR3 reads TGTGCCAGCGGACTGACAGGACATCTGGGAAATGAGCAGTTCTTC. Protein: CASGLTGHLGNEQFF.

This clonotype appeared many times. The genes are TRBV6-1 and TRBJ1-6; no firm D call. This CDR3 contains 15 residues. Trimming cost V 6 bases and J 5 bases, with 14 bases left between them. Germline loops: CDR1 MNHNS, CDR2 SASEGT. The CDR3 loop reads CASRLYWQDNSPLHF. CDR3 sequence (DNA): TGTGCCAGCAGGTTATACTGGCAGGATAATTCACCCCTCCACTTT.

This clonotype has a count of ten or more. The chain joins TRBV5-4 to TRBJ2-2; D is perhaps TRBD1 or TRBD2 (6 bases each). CDR1 is SGHNT, CDR2 YYREEE, per germline (reference sequence). The V and J ends lost 0 bases and 5 bases respectively, with 14 bases between them. The CDR3 loop spans 16 amino acids. CDR3 sequence: CASSLDPGASTGELFF. For the CDR3, the DNA is TGTGCCAGCAGCTTGGATCCGGGGGCGAGTACCGGGGAGCTGTTTTTT.

This clonotype was observed at least ten times. The chain has TRBV19 and TRBJ1-5, with unresolved D. The CDR3 extends over 17 amino acids. The V end lost 0 bases, the J end lost 2 bases, and 14 bases lay between the germline ends. Per the germline V gene, CDR1 is LNHDA and CDR2 is SQIVND (reference sequence). For the CDR3, the DNA is TGTGCCAGTAGTATAGATTGGCGGACCTTAGGCAATCAGCCCCAGCATTTT. This gives the protein CASSIDWRTLGNQPQHF.

The chain has TRBV19 and TRBJ2-3; 7 bases match TRBD2. V was clipped by 8 bases and J by 6 bases; unmatched bases: 17. In germline, CDR1 is LNHDA, CDR2 SQIVND (reference sequence). The CDR3 runs to 16 residues. Here the CDR3 reads CASRDRIGRFGDTQYF. The DNA for the CDR3 is TGTGCCAGTCGGGATAGGATCGGGAGGTTCGGGGATACGCAGTATTTT. Full variable domain (missing parts from reference TRBV19 and TRBJ2-3): DGGITQSPKYLFRKEGQNVTLSCEQNLNHDAMYWYRQDPGQGLRLIYYSQIVNDFQKGDIAEGYSVSREKKESFPLTVTSAQKNPTAFYLCASRDRIGRFGDTQYFGPGTRLTVL.

Comment on this clonotype: Just one base apart from a much larger clone, this may be a read error. The chain links TRBV5-1 to TRBJ2-3; D call uncertain. Looked up from germline, CDR1 is SGHRS and CDR2 is YFSETQ. CDR3 size: 13 residues. The CDR3, as DNA: TGTGCCAGCAGCCAAGGCTATACAGATACGCAGTATTTT. Amino acids: CASSQGYTDTQYF.

This clonotype was seen repeatedly, ten times or more. The chain couples TRBV18 to TRBJ1-2; D is uncertain. Trimming cost V 3 bases and J 2 bases, with 10 bases left between them. Germline CDR1 is KGHSH and CDR2 is LQKENI. The CDR3 has 14 amino acids. This CDR3 reads CASSPNLENYGYTF. CDR3 sequence (DNA): TGTGCCAGCTCACCTAATCTGGAGAACTATGGCTACACCTTC.

V and J are TRBV11-3 and TRBJ2-6; D gene uncertain. Trimming left V 0 bases short and J 3 bases short, with 0 bases between. The length of the CDR3 is 13 residues. Germline assignment: CDR1 SGHNT and CDR2 YENEEA. CDR3 DNA: TGTGCCAGCAGCTTAGATGGGGCCAACGTCCTGACTTTC. Protein sequence: CASSLDGANVLTF.

This clonotype occurred a few times. A junction end diverges from the germline sequence, so it may reflect a read error. This chain joins TRBV16 and TRBJ1-2; D is undetermined. Germline CDR1 reads KGHSY; CDR2 reads FQNENV. This CDR3 is built from 14 residues. The CDR3, as DNA: TGTTCCAGCAGCCTCGGTTCGGGAAACTATGGCTACACCTTC. Translation gives CSSSLGSGNYGYTF.

This clonotype was picked up many times. The chain recombines TRBV6-1 with TRBJ2-7; maybe TRBD1 (6 bases). V lost 7 bases and J 2 bases, leaving 6 bases between the germline ends. Germline V CDR1 and CDR2: MNHNS, SASEGT. The CDR3 totals 11 residues. The chain's CDR3 is CASTGAYEQYF. CDR3 sequence (DNA): TGTGCCAGCACAGGGGCCTACGAGCAGTACTTC.

Many counts were recorded for this clonotype. J is TRBJ1-1 and V is TRBV4-1; D is perhaps TRBD1 (5 bases). The germline V and J ends were trimmed by 4 bases and 5 bases, with 23 bases remaining between them. The CDR3 spans 17 residues. CDR1 is MGHRA and CDR2 is YSYEKL in the germline V gene. The CDR3, as DNA: TGCGCCAGCAGCCCCCGAGTCGGGGGAGTTTTGGATACTGAAGCTTTCTTT. This translates into CASSPRVGGVLDTEAFF.